One and the same sample provided the 23 T cell receptor beta chains below, sequenced in a study of beta chain features in type 1 diabetes. No antigen has been identified for these receptors. Whole-study results and caveats: Shorter TCRB CDR3s, moderately but significantly so, were found in Type 1 diabetes patients in all four CD4+ subsets.

Expressed TCRB transcripts were sequenced, since all the RNA that had been isolated was reverse transcribed. Libraries were prepared by immunoSEQ multiplex PCR; TCRdb keeps only in-frame clonotypes and omits some of them. The sample yields hundreds of thousands of clones, about 14% seen once. Specimen: naive CD4+ T cells from blood. These receptors were collected from a man between 18 and 35 years old with type 1 diabetes.

There are a few counts of this clone. The rearrangement joins TRBV10-3 to TRBJ2-3; 7 bases agree with TRBD1. Germline V gene sequence: CDR1 ENHRY, CDR2 SYGVKD. The V segment lost 10 bases and the J segment 5 bases; nucleotides outside the gene matches: 9. The CDR3 has 13 amino acids. CDR3 in amino acids: CATWTGNGDTQYF. The CDR3 nucleotides are TGTGCCACCTGGACAGGAAACGGAGATACGCAGTATTTT.

V is TRBV10-3 and J is TRBJ1-5; D uncertain. This CDR3 spans 14 amino acids. In germline, CDR1 is ENHRY, CDR2 SYGVKD. The V end lost 6 bases, the J end lost 2 bases, and 11 bases lay between the germline ends. CDR3 sequence reads: CAISFDKGNQPQHF. The CDR3 DNA is TGTGCCATCAGCTTCGACAAGGGCAATCAGCCCCAGCATTTT.

This clone appeared a few times. The chain links TRBV23-1 to TRBJ2-5; a weak D match, TRBD2 (5 bases). TRBV23-1 counts as an open reading frame of uncertain function. V was shortened by 7 bases and J by 0 bases, with 15 bases between the two germline ends. The CDR3 runs 15 residues. The CDR3 nucleotides read TGCGCCAGCACAATACCCCAGCGGCACCAAGAGACCCAGTACTTC. Protein product: CASTIPQRHQETQYF.

About this clone: One end of the junction is discordant with germline, which a read error may explain. This chain connects TRBV7-7 to TRBJ2-6, with D unclear. Germline V gene lookup returns CDR1 SSHAT and CDR2 FNYEAQ (reference sequence). CDR3 size: 15 residues. The CDR3 bases are TGTGCTAGCAGCCACAGCAGCTCTGGGGCCAACGTCCTGACTTTC. Translation: CASSHSSSGANVLTF.

This clone was seen only a few times. The CDR3 reads CASSQGDKGNTIYF. The CDR3 coding sequence is TGTGCCAGCAGCCAAGGGGACAAAGGAAACACCATATATTTT. The gene calls are TRBV4-2 and TRBJ1-3; the D gene is possibly TRBD1 (6 bases). The CDR3 sequence is 14 residues long. Germline values: CDR1 LGHNA, CDR2 YNFKEQ. Trimming stripped 1 base from V and 4 bases from J, with 8 bases between.

This clone was seen a few times. The V call is TRBV19, the J call TRBJ1-5; 7 bases are shared with TRBD1. Losses at the gene ends were 2 bases for V and 5 bases for J; bases not matched to a gene: 3. CDR1 and CDR2 from the germline V gene are LNHDA and SQIVND (reference sequence). The CDR3 runs 14 residues. CDR3 in DNA: TGTGCCAGTAGTATACGACAGGGCTATCAGCCCCAGCATTTT. This sequence encodes CASSIRQGYQPQHF.

This chain connects TRBV25-1 to TRBJ2-1; 10 nucleotides align to TRBD2. Germline V gene lookup returns CDR1 MGHDK and CDR2 SYGVNS. Trimming removed 5 bases from V and 4 bases from J; junction bases left unmatched: 5. The CDR3 runs 15 residues. The CDR3 reads CASSPPGLAYNEQFF. Here the CDR3 DNA reads TGTGCCAGCAGTCCTCCGGGACTAGCGTACAATGAGCAGTTCTTC. Full variable domain (remainder filled in from reference TRBV25-1 and TRBJ2-1): EADIYQTPRYLVIGTGKKITLECSQTMGHDKMYWYQQDPGMELHLIHYSYGVNSTEKGDLSSESTVSRIRTEHFPLTLESARPSHTSQYLCASSPPGLAYNEQFFGPGTRLTVL.

This clone was counted a few times. This chain joins TRBV10-3 and TRBJ2-7; D tentatively reads TRBD1 or TRBD2 (5 bases each). CDR1 is ENHRY, CDR2 SYGVKD, per germline. This CDR3 has 15 amino acids. Trimming took 0 bases from V and 7 from J, leaving 16 bases between them. The CDR3 DNA follows: TGTGCCATCAGTGAGTCAGGGACGGCCGTAGGGGAGCAGTACTTC. This codes for CAISESGTAVGEQYF.

The J gene is TRBJ2-7, the V gene TRBV27, with 7 positions matching TRBD1. This CDR3 contains 16 residues. Germline values: CDR1 MNHEY, CDR2 SMNVEV (reference sequence). V shed 6 bases, J shed 0 bases, and the junction held 11 bases outside the gene matches. CDR3 bases: TGTGCCAGCAGACCATTTTGGGACAGTAACTCCTACGAGCAGTACTTC. Its translation: CASRPFWDSNSYEQYF.

The chain has TRBV29-1 and TRBJ2-2, with D perhaps matching TRBD1 or TRBD2 (5 bases each). The CDR3 runs 17 residues. Germline values: CDR1 SQVTM, CDR2 ANQGSEA. V gave up 6 bases and J gave up 2 bases, with 22 bases separating them. The CDR3 nucleotides are TGCAGCGTGAATAGGGGAGCCAGCTCCACCAACACCGGGGAGCTGTTTTTT. Protein sequence: CSVNRGASSTNTGELFF.

This chain connects TRBV14 to TRBJ1-4; D not certain. CDR3 length equals 15 residues. V dropped 0 bases and J dropped 8 bases, with 13 bases sitting between them. Germline V gene sequence: CDR1 SGHDN, CDR2 FVKESK. In DNA, the CDR3 is TGTGCCAGCAGCCAAGAGTGGGAGTTTCCAGAAAAACTGTTTTTT. Its protein is CASSQEWEFPEKLFF.

The chain is built from TRBV7-2 and TRBJ2-1; D is uncertain. The V gene lost 2 bases and the J gene lost 4 bases, with 12 bases spanning the gap. This CDR3 spans 15 amino acids. CDR1 and CDR2 from the germline V gene are SGHTA and FQGNSA. The CDR3 DNA is TGTGCCAGCAGCTTAATCAGAGGAACGTACAATGAGCAGTTCTTC. Protein product: CASSLIRGTYNEQFF.

The sample holds a few counts of this clone. The V call is TRBV5-1, the J call TRBJ1-2; the D is unclear. This CDR3 has 15 amino acids. From germline, CDR1 is SGHRS and CDR2 YFSETQ. Trimming stripped 4 bases from V and 5 bases from J, with 18 bases between. The CDR3 nucleotides read TGCGCCAGCAGCGGGGAGGGAGGCGCTTGGTATGGCTACACCTTC. This translates into CASSGEGGAWYGYTF. Full variable domain (missing parts from reference TRBV5-1 and TRBJ1-2): KAGVTQTPRYLIKTRGQQVTLSCSPISGHRSVSWYQQTPGQGLQFLFEYFSETQRNKGNFPGRFSGRQFSNSRSEMNVSTLELGDSALYLCASSGEGGAWYGYTFGSGTRLTVV.

This clone occurred a few times. The chain carries TRBV7-9 and TRBJ2-2; D uncertain. Germline CDR1 and CDR2: SEHNR and FQNEAQ (reference sequence). This CDR3 comprises 13 residues. V shed 5 bases and J shed 6 bases, with 10 bases lying between them. The CDR3 loop reads CASSRTKAGELFF. The CDR3, as DNA: TGTGCCAGCAGCCGTACTAAGGCCGGGGAGCTGTTTTTT.

The gene calls are TRBV7-2 and TRBJ1-2, with a tentative D call TRBD1 (6 bases). V lost 3 bases to trimming and J lost 7 bases, with 15 bases between them. The germline V gene encodes CDR1 SGHTA and CDR2 FQGNSA. CDR3 length equals 14 residues. CDR3 nucleotides: TGTGCCAGCAGCTTCAACAGGGTTGTCTTTGGCTACACCTTC. As protein: CASSFNRVVFGYTF.

This clone turned up a few times. This sequence joins TRBV6-6 and TRBJ2-1, with D perhaps TRBD1 (5 bases). Germline-derived CDR1 and CDR2 are MNHNY and SVGAGI (reference sequence). CDR3 length: 13 amino acids. Trimming removed 0 bases from V and 12 bases from J, with 12 bases in between. The CDR3: CASSYSTDRGQFF. As DNA, the CDR3 is TGTGCCAGCAGTTACTCGACAGACCGAGGGCAGTTCTTC.

Only a few counts were recorded for this clone. The V and J genes are TRBV30 and TRBJ2-3; D gene unclear. This CDR3 is built from 13 residues. CDR1 and CDR2 from the germline V gene are GTSNPN and SVGIG (reference sequence). V was shortened by 0 bases and J by 10 bases, with 14 bases between the two germline ends. Written as DNA, the CDR3 is TGTGCCTGGAGTGTCCTAACCCCATGGCCGCAGTATTTT. Amino acids: CAWSVLTPWPQYF. Full variable domain (missing parts from reference TRBV30 and TRBJ2-3): SQTIHQWPATLVQPVGSPLSLECTVEGTSNPNLYWYRQAAGRGLQLLFYSVGIGQISSEVPQNLSASRPQDRQFILSSKKLLLSDSGFYLCAWSVLTPWPQYFGPGTRLTVL.

V is TRBV13 and J is TRBJ2-2, with TRBD2 as a possible D gene (7 bases). Trimming cost V 3 bases and J 3 bases, with 26 bases left between them. The CDR3 has 20 amino acids. Germline loops: CDR1 PRHDT, CDR2 FYEKMQ (reference sequence). The CDR3 reads CASSFPELRGGRPHTGELFF. CDR3 DNA: TGTGCCAGCAGCTTCCCCGAACTTAGGGGGGGCCGACCCCACACCGGGGAGCTGTTTTTT.

This rearrangement joins TRBV7-2 to TRBJ2-5; D ambiguous. CDR3 length equals 14 residues. Germline V CDR1 and CDR2: SGHTA, FQGNSA. Trimming removed 0 bases from V and 5 bases from J, with 10 bases in between. The CDR3 nucleotides are TGTGCCAGCAGCTTAGCACCCGGATGGGAGACCCAGTACTTC. Protein: CASSLAPGWETQYF.

The chain is built from TRBV6-6 and TRBJ2-5; tentatively, D is TRBD1 (6 bases). Germline V gene sequence: CDR1 MNHNY, CDR2 SVGAGI (reference sequence). CDR3 size: 13 residues. V lost 8 bases, J lost 4 bases, and 14 bases lay in between. The CDR3 sequence: CASRKEGVETQYF. CDR3 coding DNA: TGTGCCAGCCGAAAAGAGGGGGTAGAGACCCAGTACTTC.

Concerning this clone: An end of the junction does not agree with germline; a read error may underlie this. This chain joins TRBV6-6 and TRBJ1-4; the D gene is possibly TRBD1 (5 bases). CDR3 size: 14 residues. The V gene's germline CDR1 is MNHNY and CDR2 SVGAGI (reference sequence). The CDR3 protein is CASSYSGLLTPGTF. For the CDR3, the DNA is TGTGCCAGCAGTTACTCGGGGCTCCTAACTCCGGGAACTTTT.

This clone showed up just a few times. The rearrangement uses TRBV2 and TRBJ2-7, with 10 bases lining up with TRBD2. The CDR3 extends over 15 amino acids. The germline V gene has CDR1 SNHLY and CDR2 FYNNEI. V dropped 3 bases and J dropped 4; count of bases not matched to a gene: 6. The CDR3 sequence: CASSDRASGSYEQYF. CDR3 coding DNA: TGTGCCAGCAGTGATAGGGCTAGCGGGAGTTACGAGCAGTACTTC. Full variable domain (outside the CDR3, taken from reference TRBV2 and TRBJ2-7): EPEVTQTPSHQVTQMGQEVILRCVPISNHLYFYWYRQILGQKVEFLVSFYNNEISEKSEIFDDQFSVERPDGSNFTLKIRSTKLEDSAMYFCASSDRASGSYEQYFGPGTRLTVT.

There are a few counts of this clone. This chain connects TRBV4-2 to TRBJ1-2; D unresolved. Germline assignment: CDR1 LGHNA and CDR2 YNFKEQ. The CDR3 sequence is 16 residues long. Trimming left V 0 bases short and J 8 bases short, with 19 bases between. The CDR3 spells CASSQDWVISFDGYTF. Here the CDR3 DNA reads TGTGCCAGCAGCCAAGATTGGGTCATTTCTTTTGACGGCTACACCTTC.